This T cell receptor (beta chain) emerged from a study of beta chain features in type 1 diabetes (dated by TCRdb to 2016 to 2018). Regarding the study in general: No differences in mean age, gender distribution, total cell number or subset yield were found between patients and healthy donors. The study compared the TCRB repertoires of sorted circulating CD4+ T cell subsets in recently diagnosed type 1 diabetes patients with those in matched healthy donors. Across all samples, about 110 million sorted cells were examined, and cell number per subset correlated strongly with RNA yield. Regulatory and stem cell-like memory subsets were obtained from only 8 patients and roughly 8 healthy donors, while naive and central memory subsets were obtained from all 30 or so donors.

Worth noting for this clone: This clone's antigen is unknown. No much larger clone is present one base from it, and per-base qualities are unavailable.

A single peripheral blood draw of 95 to 150 mL on average was collected from each donor into heparinised tubes. Using a panel that included CD45RO, CCR7, CD25, CD127, CD95 and CD27, naive, central memory, regulatory and stem cell-like memory CD4+ T cells were sorted on a BD FACSAria II. A purity above 98% was achieved for all sorted populations. PBMCs were isolated immediately by Lymphoprep density gradient centrifugation and stained directly without culture. To minimize batch effects, samples were stained and sorted in pairs, one healthy donor with one patient per experiment. What the study reported, not specific to this receptor: PCR may preferentially amplify shorter templates, but because patient and control samples were amplified and corrected together, any resulting skew would affect both groups equally. Because the HLA sub-analyses included only small numbers of individuals, any influence of HLA type on TCRB rearrangement was left unresolved. At VDJ recombination sites, patients with type 1 diabetes made fewer insertions and deleted more nucleotides, a pattern implying thymic rearrangement abnormalities. The naive, central memory and regulatory TCRB repertoires appeared to resemble one another more closely among patients than among healthy donors. Because cDNA rather than genomic DNA was sequenced, highly expressing activated cells could have been over-represented, although no difference in activation and CD3 levels was found between groups. Type 1 diabetes patients showed a moderate but significant shortening of TCRB CDR3 length in all four CD4+ subsets.

V loses 5 bases, J loses 2 bases, and the germline ends lie 12 bases apart. According to the germline V gene, CDR1 reads SGHAT and CDR2 reads FQNNGV. The cysteine opens and the phenylalanine closes a CDR3 of 14 amino acids. Just CDR3 DNA is preserved here, 42 bases in frame from base 1. The entire amount of isolated RNA was reverse transcribed using the High Capacity cDNA Reverse Transcription Kit, so the sequenced TCRB transcripts were expressed ones. Deep immunoSEQ sequencing was performed on naive, central memory and regulatory T cell samples, with an average of around 3.4 million total reads per sample. After sorted cells were lysed in RLT buffer, RNA was extracted with DNase-treated RNeasy Micro or Mini kits, with the choice depending on cell number. Each cell subset was processed on its own to prevent cross-contamination, while patient and healthy donor samples were processed together. The immunoSEQ multiplex PCR was used to amplify TCRB sequences from cDNA, generating 87-bp fragments that spanned the CDR3 region. Amplicons were sequenced on the Illumina HiSeq platform. Regarding the original processing steps: PCR bias was computationally corrected using synthetic template baselines, reads within Hamming distance 2 were collapsed, and singletons that could not be merged were discarded. Reads were aligned to IMGT to assign V, D and J genes, CDR3 length, and insertions or deletions at six rearrangement sites. Within each subset, clonotype counts were normalized to sorted cell number, after which true diversity and Gini coefficients were computed with the tcR R package. The overlap coefficient, calculated on TCRB nucleotide sequences, was used to measure repertoire sharing. Out-of-frame TCRB sequences from naive cells were analyzed to stand in for the pre-selection repertoire. TCRdb stores this immuneACCESS table with in-frame sequences only. Part of the clones is absent; in the studies checked, under half of the shortfall reflects unresolved V genes, and no reason is known for the rest. That table supplies the V and J calls and clone size; D and trimming were determined from the DNA. Recorded for this sample are more than 350,000 clones; around 10% of them occurred a single time. The ten largest clones represent 0.045% to 0.05% of the sample.

This TCR derives from a woman aged 18 to 35 in good health. The chain couples TRBV11-2 to TRBJ2-5; the D gene is possibly TRBD2, with 6 bases matching. The sample consisted of naive CD4+ T cells from blood. Per the publication, the cell subset or site label means: true naive CD4+ T cells. The CDR3 protein: CASSLGTLQETQYF. In nucleotide form, the sequence is TGTGCCAGCAGCCTCGGGACTCTTCAAGAGACCCAGTACTTC.